This T cell receptor (beta chain) was retrieved from a study of type 1 regulatory T cells. On the study more broadly: This in vitro CD4 product, T-allo10, is enriched for Tr1 cells and alloantigen-specific.

TCRdb reprocessed the reads with MiXCR, giving one entry per CDR3 protein. The sample records approximately 2,800 distinct CDR3 sequences, 6.5% to 9% being singletons. The germline V gene has CDR1 ENHRY and CDR2 SYGVKD. The germline V and J ends were trimmed by 3 bases and 1 base, with 4 bases remaining between them. This CDR3 comprises 12 residues. Within the sample, this clonotype is medium-sized. Its cognate antigen is unknown. This rearrangement joins TRBV10-3 to TRBJ2-7; D is ambiguous. This TCR was sampled from a human donor in good health. The specimen sequenced was cultured T cells, either the whole culture or a sorted T cell fraction (not recorded which). CDR3 DNA sequence: TGTGCCATCAGTGAAATATCCTACGAGCAGTACTTC. It codes for CAISEISYEQYF.